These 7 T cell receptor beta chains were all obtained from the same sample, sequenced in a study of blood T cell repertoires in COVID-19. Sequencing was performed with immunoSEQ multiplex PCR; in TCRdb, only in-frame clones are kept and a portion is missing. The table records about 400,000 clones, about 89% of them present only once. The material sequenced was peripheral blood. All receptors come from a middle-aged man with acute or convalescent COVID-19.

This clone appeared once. CDR3 region: CASSLAHSSYNEQFF. The DNA for the CDR3 is TGCGCCAGCAGCTTGGCACACAGCTCCTACAATGAGCAGTTCTTC. The chain recombines TRBV5-1 with TRBJ2-1, with D unclear. CDR3 size: 15 residues. V dropped 0 bases and J dropped 0 bases, with 7 bases sitting between them. Germline V gene sequence: CDR1 SGHRS, CDR2 YFSETQ.

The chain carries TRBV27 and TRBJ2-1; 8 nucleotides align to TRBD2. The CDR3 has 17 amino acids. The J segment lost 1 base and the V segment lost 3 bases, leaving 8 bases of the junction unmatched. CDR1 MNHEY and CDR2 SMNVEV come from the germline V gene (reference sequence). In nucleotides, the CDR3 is TGTGCCAGCAGTTTGATCGATCCGGGAGGGTCCTACAATGAGCAGTTCTTC. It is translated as CASSLIDPGGSYNEQFF.

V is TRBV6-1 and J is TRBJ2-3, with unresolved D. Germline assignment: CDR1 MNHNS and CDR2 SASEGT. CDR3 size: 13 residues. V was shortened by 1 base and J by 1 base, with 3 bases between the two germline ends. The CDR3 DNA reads TGTGCCAGCAGTGAAGTAGGCACAGATACGCAGTATTTT. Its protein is CASSEVGTDTQYF.

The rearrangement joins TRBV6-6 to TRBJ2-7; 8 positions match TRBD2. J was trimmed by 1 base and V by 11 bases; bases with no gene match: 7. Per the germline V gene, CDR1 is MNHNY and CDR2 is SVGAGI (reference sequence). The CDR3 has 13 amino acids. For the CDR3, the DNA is TGTGCCGGGCGGCGGGGGGCTTCCTACGAGCAGTACTTC. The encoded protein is CAGRRGASYEQYF.

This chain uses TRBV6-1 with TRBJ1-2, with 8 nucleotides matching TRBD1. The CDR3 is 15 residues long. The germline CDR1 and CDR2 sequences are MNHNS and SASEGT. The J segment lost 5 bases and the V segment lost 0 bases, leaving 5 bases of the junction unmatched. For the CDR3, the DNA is TGTGCCAGCAGTGAAGCGGGCAGGGGGCGGTATGGCTACACCTTC. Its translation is CASSEAGRGRYGYTF.

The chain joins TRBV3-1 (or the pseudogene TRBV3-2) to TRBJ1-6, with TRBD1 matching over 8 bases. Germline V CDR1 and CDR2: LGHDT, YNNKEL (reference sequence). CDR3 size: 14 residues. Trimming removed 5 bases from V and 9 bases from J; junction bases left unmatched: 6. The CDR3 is CASSTTGVGSPLHF. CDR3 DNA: TGTGCCAGCAGCACGACAGGGGTGGGTTCACCCCTCCACTTT.

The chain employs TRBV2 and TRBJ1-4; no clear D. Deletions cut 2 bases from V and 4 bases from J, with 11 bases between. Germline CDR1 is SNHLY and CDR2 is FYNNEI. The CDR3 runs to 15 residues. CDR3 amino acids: CASSEREEGNEKLFF. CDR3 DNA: TGTGCCAGCAGTGAAAGGGAGGAAGGTAATGAAAAACTGTTTTTT.